The present T cell receptor beta chain was sequenced within a study of T-cell reconstitution after alpha-beta-depleted transplantation in children. Researchers prepared the TCRbeta library using unique molecular identifiers, the study reports. Each CDR3 protein is one row after TCRdb ran MiXCR on the PCR reads. The repertoire includes more than 400,000 distinct CDR3 sequences, over 10% of them detected once, and around 15% sits in the top ten. With respect to this clonotype: This may arise from a read error, as a much more abundant clone is one base away.

This CDR3 is built from 14 residues. CDR1 SGHTA and CDR2 FQGNSA come from the germline V gene. This chain links TRBV7-2 with TRBJ2-7; D could derive from TRBD1 or TRBD2 (5 bases each). This specimen consisted of PBMCs, mostly from graft donor cells, obtained 180 days after TCRalphabeta/CD19-depleted stem cell transplant. The TCR sequence derives from a female patient aged 2-9 years who had a stem cell transplant for aplastic anemia, so the T cells may come from the graft donor. The CDR3 DNA reads as TGTGCCAACAGCTTATTAACGGGACCCTACGAGCAGTACGTC. It codes for CANSLLTGPYEQYV.